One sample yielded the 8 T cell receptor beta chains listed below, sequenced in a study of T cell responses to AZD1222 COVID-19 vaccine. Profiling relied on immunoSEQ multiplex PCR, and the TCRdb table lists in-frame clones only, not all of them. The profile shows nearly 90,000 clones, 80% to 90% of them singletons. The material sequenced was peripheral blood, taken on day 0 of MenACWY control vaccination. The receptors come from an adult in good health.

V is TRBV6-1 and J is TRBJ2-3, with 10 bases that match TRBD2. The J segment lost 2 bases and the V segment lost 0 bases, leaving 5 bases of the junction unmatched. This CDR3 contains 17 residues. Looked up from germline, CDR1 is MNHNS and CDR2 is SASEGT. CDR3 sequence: CASSEALAGALTDTQYF. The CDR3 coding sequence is TGTGCCAGCAGTGAAGCGCTAGCGGGGGCCCTCACAGATACGCAGTATTTT.

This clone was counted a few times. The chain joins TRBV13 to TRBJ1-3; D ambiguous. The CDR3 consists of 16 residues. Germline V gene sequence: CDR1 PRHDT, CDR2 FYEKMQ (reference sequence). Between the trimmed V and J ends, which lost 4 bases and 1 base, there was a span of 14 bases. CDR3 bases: TGTGCCAGCAGCTCCTCGGACTGGCAGTCTGGAAACACCATATATTTT. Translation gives CASSSSDWQSGNTIYF.

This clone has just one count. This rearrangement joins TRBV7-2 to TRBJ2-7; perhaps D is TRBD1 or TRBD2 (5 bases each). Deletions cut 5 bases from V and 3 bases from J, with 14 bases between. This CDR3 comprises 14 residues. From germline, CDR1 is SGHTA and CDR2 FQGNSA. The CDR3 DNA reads TGTGCCAGCAGCGCTAATTCAGGGAGCTACGAGCAGTACTTC. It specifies CASSANSGSYEQYF.

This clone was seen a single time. CDR3 sequence (DNA): TGTGCCAGCAGTGAGGGGCCCCGCTCTGGAAACACCATATATTTT. Its protein is CASSEGPRSGNTIYF. The chain combines TRBV6-1 with TRBJ1-3; D is possibly TRBD1 (5 bases). The germline V gene encodes CDR1 MNHNS and CDR2 SASEGT. This CDR3 is 15 amino acids long. The V gene lost 3 bases and the J gene lost 0 bases, with 9 bases spanning the gap.

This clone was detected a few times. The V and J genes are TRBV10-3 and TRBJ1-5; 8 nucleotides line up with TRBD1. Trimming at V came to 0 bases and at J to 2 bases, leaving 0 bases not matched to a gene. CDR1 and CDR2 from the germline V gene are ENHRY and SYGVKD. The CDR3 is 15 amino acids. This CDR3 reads CAISESTGGNQPQHF. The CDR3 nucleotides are TGTGCCATCAGTGAGTCGACAGGGGGCAATCAGCCCCAGCATTTT.

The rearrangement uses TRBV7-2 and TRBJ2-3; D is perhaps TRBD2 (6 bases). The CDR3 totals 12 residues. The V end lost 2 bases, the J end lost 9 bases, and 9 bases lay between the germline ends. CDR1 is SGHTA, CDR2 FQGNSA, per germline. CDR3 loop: CASSLTAGTQYF. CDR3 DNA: TGTGCCAGCAGCTTAACTGCGGGGACGCAGTATTTT.

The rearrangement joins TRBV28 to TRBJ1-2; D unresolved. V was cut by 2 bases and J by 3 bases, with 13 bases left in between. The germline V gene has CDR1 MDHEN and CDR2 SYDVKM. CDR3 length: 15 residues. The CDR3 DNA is TGTGCCAGCAGTTTAATGGCAGGAGGCTACTATGGCTACACCTTC. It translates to CASSLMAGGYYGYTF.

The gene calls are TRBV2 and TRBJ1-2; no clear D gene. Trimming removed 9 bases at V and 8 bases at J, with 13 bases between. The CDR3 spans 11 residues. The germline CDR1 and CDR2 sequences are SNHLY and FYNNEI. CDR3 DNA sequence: TGTGCCAGTGAAACAACGGGCGGCTACACCTTC. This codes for CASETTGGYTF.